This passage covers 19 T cell receptor beta chains from one sample sequenced in a study of blood T cell repertoires in COVID-19. TCRdb keeps only in-frame clones here, not all; method: immunoSEQ multiplex PCR. The sample contains some 130,000 clones, approximately 86% of which appear only once. Sequencing was done on a sample of peripheral blood. The receptors derive from a woman between 70 and 85 years old with COVID-19, enrolled during active disease.

The chain couples TRBV28 to TRBJ1-1, with 7 bases identical to TRBD1. The CDR3 length is 15 residues. Germline V gives CDR1 MDHEN, CDR2 SYDVKM. V trimming: 5 bases; J trimming: 3 bases; junction bases outside the gene matches: 9. CDR3 coding DNA: TGTGCCAGCAGTCCCTCCCCCACAGGGGACACTGAAGCTTTCTTT. This sequence encodes CASSPSPTGDTEAFF. Full variable domain (rest looked up from reference TRBV28 and TRBJ1-1): DVKVTQSSRYLVKRTGEKVFLECVQDMDHENMFWYRQDPGLGLRLIYFSYDVKMKEKGDIPEGYSVSREKKERFSLILESASTNQTSMYLCASSPSPTGDTEAFFGQGTRLTVV.

The chain couples TRBV4-2 to TRBJ1-5; TRBD1 matches 8 bases. The V gene end was trimmed by 1 base and the J gene end by 1 base; junction bases not matched to a gene: 3. Germline V gives CDR1 LGHNA, CDR2 YNFKEQ. The CDR3 loop spans 16 amino acids. In DNA, the CDR3 is TGTGCCAGCAGCCAAGGCAGGGGGCTAAGCAATCAGCCCCAGCATTTT. Its protein is CASSQGRGLSNQPQHF.

V is TRBV19 and J is TRBJ1-1; 11 nucleotides line up with TRBD1. V shed 3 bases, J shed 4 bases, and the junction held 4 bases outside the gene matches. The CDR3 has 15 residues. Germline lookup yields CDR1 LNHDA and CDR2 SQIVND (reference sequence). The CDR3 sequence is CASSIWGQGGTEAFF. In DNA, the CDR3 is TGTGCCAGTAGTATCTGGGGACAGGGGGGCACTGAAGCTTTCTTT. Using reference TRBV19 and TRBJ1-1 for the parts outside the CDR3, the full variable domain is DGGITQSPKYLFRKEGQNVTLSCEQNLNHDAMYWYRQDPGQGLRLIYYSQIVNDFQKGDIAEGYSVSREKKESFPLTVTSAQKNPTAFYLCASSIWGQGGTEAFFGQGTRLTVV.

The rearrangement uses TRBV24-1 and TRBJ1-4; 7 bases map to TRBD1. The V gene end was trimmed by 7 bases and the J gene end by 4 bases; junction bases not matched to a gene: 8. Germline values: CDR1 KGHDR, CDR2 SFDVKD. The CDR3 totals 15 residues. The CDR3, as DNA: TGTGCCACCAGGCTCGGGACAGTCAATAATGAAAAACTGTTTTTT. Its protein is CATRLGTVNNEKLFF.

On this clone itself: Different DNA sequences within this sample yield the same CDR3. The chain links TRBV28 to TRBJ2-7; 7 bases are a match to TRBD1. V was clipped by 3 bases and J by 2 bases; unmatched bases: 4. The germline V gene encodes CDR1 MDHEN and CDR2 SYDVKM. This CDR3 has 14 residues. The CDR3 region has the DNA TGTGCCAGCAGTTTGGGGCAGGGGGCCTACGAGCAGTACTTC. Its translation is CASSLGQGAYEQYF.

This clone appeared a single time. The gene calls are TRBV3-1 (or the pseudogene TRBV3-2) and TRBJ1-1; 7 bases are shared with TRBD1. This CDR3 is built from 17 residues. Germline trimming cut 4 bases from V and 4 bases from J; bases unmatched to any gene: 15. Germline V CDR1 and CDR2: LGHDT, YNNKEL (reference sequence). This CDR3 reads CASSPHEGRQGGTEAFF. The CDR3 nucleotides are TGTGCCAGCAGCCCTCATGAAGGCCGTCAGGGGGGCACTGAAGCTTTCTTT.

This chain uses TRBV18 with TRBJ2-7, with TRBD2 matching 10 bases. J lost 0 bases, V lost 3 bases, and 5 bases had no gene match. The CDR3 is 16 amino acids. From germline, CDR1 is KGHSH and CDR2 LQKENI. CDR3 sequence (DNA): TGTGCCAGCTCACCGTCTAGCGGGGGATACTCCTACGAGCAGTACTTC. It translates to CASSPSSGGYSYEQYF.

This clone was recorded a few times. The chain recombines TRBV6-6 with TRBJ2-7, with 7 bases identical to TRBD1. The germline gives CDR1 MNHNY, CDR2 SVGAGI (reference sequence). This CDR3 spans 15 amino acids. V trimming: 6 bases; J trimming: 0 bases; junction bases outside the gene matches: 8. For the CDR3, the DNA is TGTGCCAGCAGCTCGGGACAGAAGCCCTCCTACGAGCAGTACTTC. This codes for CASSSGQKPSYEQYF.

This clone was observed a single time. The CDR3 nucleotides read TGTGCCATCAGTGAATCCAGGGACATAGGGAACATTCAGTACTTC. Amino acid sequence: CAISESRDIGNIQYF. This rearrangement joins TRBV10-3 to TRBJ2-4, with D possibly matching TRBD1 (6 bases). Trimming shortened V by 3 bases and J by 7 bases, and 16 bases separated the two germline ends. The germline CDR1 and CDR2 sequences are ENHRY and SYGVKD. The CDR3 length is 15 residues.

This clone was recorded a few times. The rearrangement joins TRBV7-2 to TRBJ2-2; 8 bases agree with TRBD2. Germline lookup yields CDR1 SGHTA and CDR2 FQGNSA. The CDR3 is made up of 16 amino acids. The ends lost 5 bases at V and 1 base at J; junction bases unmatched: 6. The CDR3 nucleotides are TGTGCCAGCAGCCCCCGGGGGGGGCAGAACACCGGGGAGCTGTTTTTT. This gives the protein CASSPRGGQNTGELFF.

Here the CDR3 DNA reads TGTGCCACTTCCGGGACAGGGGGCGGTGAATTATCCAATTCACCCCTCCACTTT. This codes for CATSGTGGGELSNSPLHF. The J gene is TRBJ1-6, the V gene TRBV10-3; 12 bases are a match to TRBD1. CDR1 ENHRY and CDR2 SYGVKD come from the germline V gene. V shed 10 bases, J shed 7 bases, and the junction held 17 bases outside the gene matches. The CDR3 is 18 amino acids.

With regard to this clone: A junction end diverges from the germline sequence, so it may reflect a read error. The J gene is TRBJ2-1, the V gene TRBV11-2; 7 bases are a match to TRBD1. CDR3 size: 14 residues. Germline V gene lookup returns CDR1 SGHAT and CDR2 FQNNGV. CDR3 DNA sequence: TGTGCCAGCAGCGCACCAAAGAAGACAGGGAATGCGGTCTTC. This encodes CASSAPKKTGNAVF. Full variable domain (rest looked up from reference TRBV11-2 and TRBJ2-1): EAGVAQSPRYKIIEKRQSVAFWCNPISGHATLYWYQQILGQGPKLLIQFQNNGVVDDSQLPKDRFSAERLKGVDSTLKIQPAKLEDSAVYLCASSAPKKTGNAVFGPGTRLTVL.

The rearrangement joins TRBV3-1 (or the pseudogene TRBV3-2) to TRBJ2-5; D unresolved. The CDR3 loop spans 13 amino acids. CDR1 is LGHDT and CDR2 is YNNKEL in the germline V gene (reference sequence). Trimming pared 0 bases from V and 6 bases from J, leaving 8 bases between. This chain's CDR3 is CASSQDLEKTQYF. CDR3 DNA sequence: TGTGCCAGCAGCCAAGATCTGGAGAAGACCCAGTACTTC.

The rearrangement joins TRBV7-2 to TRBJ2-7; 8 bases agree with TRBD2. Germline CDR1 is SGHTA and CDR2 is FQGNSA. CDR3 length equals 16 residues. J was trimmed by 0 bases and V by 5 bases; bases with no gene match: 9. The CDR3 loop is CASSVSQAGVSYEQYF. The CDR3 DNA is TGTGCCAGCAGCGTAAGTCAAGCGGGGGTCTCCTACGAGCAGTACTTC.

This chain connects TRBV27 to TRBJ2-1; a weak D match, TRBD1 (5 bases). CDR3 length equals 13 residues. V was cut by 5 bases and J by 9 bases, with 14 bases left in between. The germline V gene encodes CDR1 MNHEY and CDR2 SMNVEV (reference sequence). Here the CDR3 DNA reads TGTGCCAGCAGTCTAAAGGGGTTATTTGAGCAGTTCTTC. Encoded protein: CASSLKGLFEQFF.

In the case of this clone: One end of the junction varies from germline; a read error may be responsible. The chain links TRBV7-7 to TRBJ2-5, with D maybe TRBD2 (5 bases). CDR1 is SSHAT and CDR2 is FNYEAQ in the germline V gene (reference sequence). The CDR3 runs 15 residues. Written as DNA, the CDR3 is TGTGCTAGCACCCGCTTGTCCGGACTCCAAGAGACCCAGTACTTC. Protein product: CASTRLSGLQETQYF.

This chain joins TRBV27 and TRBJ2-1; TRBD2 is a possible D gene (5 bases). Per the germline V gene, CDR1 is MNHEY and CDR2 is SMNVEV (reference sequence). Trimming cost V 7 bases and J 0 bases, with 16 bases left between them. The CDR3 is 16 amino acids. The CDR3, as DNA: TGTGCCAGCACCGAATACCGGAGGAGCTCCTACAATGAGCAGTTCTTC. Its protein is CASTEYRRSSYNEQFF.

This sequence joins TRBV30 and TRBJ2-7; D may be TRBD1 (5 bases). Trimming shortened V by 4 bases and J by 6 bases, and 13 bases separated the two germline ends. The CDR3 runs 12 residues. Per the germline V gene, CDR1 is GTSNPN and CDR2 is SVGIG (reference sequence). CDR3 nucleotides: TGTGCCTGGAACGGCAGGGAAGGCGAGCAGTACTTC. Its protein product is CAWNGREGEQYF. The full variable domain, in which reference TRBV30 and TRBJ2-7 provide the parts outside the CDR3, is SQTIHQWPATLVQPVGSPLSLECTVEGTSNPNLYWYRQAAGRGLQLLFYSVGIGQISSEVPQNLSASRPQDRQFILSSKKLLLSDSGFYLCAWNGREGEQYFGPGTRLTVT.

This chain links TRBV15 with TRBJ1-5; TRBD1 aligns across 9 bases. V shed 5 bases and J 0 bases; nucleotides not matched to a gene: 17. The CDR3 contains 20 residues. CDR1 and CDR2 from the germline V gene are LNHNV and YYDKDF (reference sequence). The CDR3 DNA reads as TGTGCCACCAGCGGGACCTCCCGACAGGGGGAGGGACATAGCAATCAGCCCCAGCATTTT. Translation gives CATSGTSRQGEGHSNQPQHF.